One T cell receptor beta chain is described in this entry. This CDR3 region has 13 residues. V was shortened by 6 bases and J by 4 bases, with 12 bases between the two germline ends. The data belong to a study of blood T cell repertoires in COVID-19. Study-level background: Sites across the United States, Italy and Spain contributed samples from acute and convalescent COVID-19. The analysed material was cDNA or gDNA that came from T cells, B-cell-depleted T cells, or PBMCs.

Per the study methods: Scientists estimated how many nucleated cells there were by amplifying reference gene primers. Clones were read by immunoSEQ multiplex PCR, and TCRdb kept only the in-frame ones, dropping some. V, J and clone size derive from that table, while D and trimming were established from the DNA sequence. The sample yields about 280,000 clones, 65% to 90% seen once. The specimen sequenced was peripheral blood. The clonotype was recovered from a man over 45 with active or convalescent COVID-19. V usage is TRBV12-3 or TRBV12-4 and J usage is TRBJ1-2; D not resolved. Written as DNA, the CDR3 is TGTGCCAGCAGCCCCGAGAGTTTCTATGGCTACACCTTC. Amino acids: CASSPESFYGYTF.